Listed here are 5 T cell receptor beta chains from one sample, sequenced in a study of blood T cell repertoires in COVID-19. The repertoire was sequenced with immunoSEQ multiplex PCR; TCRdb's copy has only in-frame clones and lacks some. Of 250,000 to 300,000 clones listed, about 80% were seen once; the top ten hold around 3.6%. The source material was PBMCs or T cells enriched from blood (not recorded which). These receptors originate from a man aged 45-60 years who had recovered from COVID-19.

The chain combines TRBV5-1 with TRBJ1-1, with 9 positions matching TRBD1. Trimming cost V 1 base and J 5 bases; bases outside gene matches: 9. Germline V gene data show CDR1 as SGHRS and CDR2 as YFSETQ. The CDR3 totals 16 residues. CDR3 protein: CASSLKTGGRGTEAFF. The CDR3 nucleotides are TGCGCCAGCAGCTTGAAAACAGGGGGCCGTGGGACTGAAGCTTTCTTT.

The gene calls are TRBV5-1 and TRBJ1-3; 8 positions match TRBD1. CDR1 SGHRS and CDR2 YFSETQ come from the germline V gene. The CDR3 length is 15 residues. With V trimmed by 1 base and J by 1 base, 1 base remained unmatched. CDR3 DNA sequence: TGCGCCAGCAGCTTGTACAGGGGGTCTGGAAACACCATATATTTT. It encodes CASSLYRGSGNTIYF.

V is TRBV19 and J is TRBJ1-1; 10 nucleotides match TRBD1. The CDR3 has 15 amino acids. V was clipped by 8 bases and J by 0 bases; unmatched bases: 6. Per germline, CDR1 LNHDA and CDR2 SQIVND (reference sequence). The CDR3 region is CASRTGGILNTEAFF. The DNA for the CDR3 is TGTGCCAGTCGGACAGGGGGGATTTTGAACACTGAAGCTTTCTTT.

The chain recombines TRBV7-8 with TRBJ2-7; D unresolved. Germline CDR1 is SGHVS and CDR2 is FQNEAQ. CDR3 size: 13 residues. Trimming shortened V by 3 bases and J by 7 bases, and 13 bases separated the two germline ends. Here the CDR3 reads CASSLEPQTEQYF. DNA for the CDR3: TGTGCCAGCAGCTTGGAGCCCCAGACGGAGCAGTACTTC.

V gene TRBV15 combines with J gene TRBJ2-3; 10 nucleotides align to TRBD1. The V gene end was trimmed by 3 bases and the J gene end by 5 bases; junction bases not matched to a gene: 8. There are 16 residues in the CDR3. CDR1 and CDR2 from the germline V gene are LNHNV and YYDKDF (reference sequence). CDR3 in amino acids: CATSSYGTGEIDTQYF. The CDR3 bases are TGTGCCACCAGCAGCTATGGGACAGGGGAAATAGATACGCAGTATTTT.